This T cell receptor (beta chain) was sequenced during a study of T cells in Graves' hyperthyroidism and ophthalmopathy. TCR beta CDR3 regions were amplified from RNA. HTBI primers were used for first-round RT-PCR of the TCR CDR3. TCRdb redid the calling of the multiplex PCR reads with MiXCR, one entry per CDR3 protein. The table includes about 300,000 distinct CDR3 sequences, around 19% detected once. This clonotype was seen only once. The TCR sequence derives from a man aged 45 to 65 with Graves' ophthalmopathy. Sequenced sample: blood.

The CDR3 here is CASRIRDRVDSNQPQHF. The CDR3 coding sequence is TGTGCCAGCAGAATCCGGGACAGAGTTGATAGCAATCAGCCCCAGCATTTT. The chain uses TRBV6-2 or TRBV6-3 and TRBJ1-5; TRBD1 matches 7 bases. This CDR3 comprises 17 residues. The germline CDR1 and CDR2 sequences are MNHEY and SVGEGT. J was trimmed by 0 bases and V by 6 bases; bases with no gene match: 11.